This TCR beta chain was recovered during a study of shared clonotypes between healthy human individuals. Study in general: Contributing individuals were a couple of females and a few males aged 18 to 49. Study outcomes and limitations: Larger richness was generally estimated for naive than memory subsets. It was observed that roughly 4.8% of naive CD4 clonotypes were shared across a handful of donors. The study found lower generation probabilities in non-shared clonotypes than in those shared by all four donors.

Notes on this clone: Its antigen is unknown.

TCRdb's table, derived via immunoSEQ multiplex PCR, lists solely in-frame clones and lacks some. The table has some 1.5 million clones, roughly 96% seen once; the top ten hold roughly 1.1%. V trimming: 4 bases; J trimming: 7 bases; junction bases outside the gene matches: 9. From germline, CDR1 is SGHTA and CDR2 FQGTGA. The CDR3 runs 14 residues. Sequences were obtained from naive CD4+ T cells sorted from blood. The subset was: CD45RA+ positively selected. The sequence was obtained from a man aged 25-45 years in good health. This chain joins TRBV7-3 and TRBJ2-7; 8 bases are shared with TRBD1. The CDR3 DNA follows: TGTGCCAGCAGCTCTCCGGGACAGGTCGGAGAGCAGTACTTC. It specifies CASSSPGQVGEQYF.